This T cell receptor (beta chain) is drawn from a study of blood T cell repertoires in COVID-19. Background on the study: Some COVID-19 samples were acute and others convalescent; all came from the United States, Italy and Spain. PBMCs, B-cell-depleted T cells, or T cells provided the cDNA or gDNA that made up the material.

V was pared by 3 bases and J by 7 bases, with 9 bases between. Looked up from germline, CDR1 is MDHEN and CDR2 is SYDVKM. The CDR3 is 12 residues long. In the original analysis: Amplified reference gene primers provided the basis for estimating nucleated cell counts. Measured with immunoSEQ multiplex PCR; TCRdb has only the in-frame clones, and not every one. For V, J and clone size, that table is used; D and trimming come from the DNA. The sample lists some 200,000 clones; roughly nine tenths were seen once. The receptor comes from a man younger than 40 with acute or convalescent COVID-19. The sample comprised peripheral blood. J is TRBJ1-2 and V is TRBV28; no clear D gene. The CDR3 sequence: CASSLRVTGYTF. The DNA of the CDR3 is TGTGCCAGCAGTTTGCGGGTCACTGGCTACACCTTC.